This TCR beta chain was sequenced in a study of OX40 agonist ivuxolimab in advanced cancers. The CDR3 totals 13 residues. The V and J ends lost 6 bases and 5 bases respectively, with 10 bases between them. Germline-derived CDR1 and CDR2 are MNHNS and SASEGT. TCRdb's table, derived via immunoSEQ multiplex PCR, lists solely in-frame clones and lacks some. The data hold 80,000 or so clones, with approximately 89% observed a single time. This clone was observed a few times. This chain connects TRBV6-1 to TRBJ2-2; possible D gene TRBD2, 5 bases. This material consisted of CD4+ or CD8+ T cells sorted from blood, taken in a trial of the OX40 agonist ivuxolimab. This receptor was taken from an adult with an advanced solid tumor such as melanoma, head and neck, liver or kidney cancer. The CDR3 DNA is TGTGCCAGCAGCCTCCGGGGAACCGGGGAGCTGTTTTTT. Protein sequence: CASSLRGTGELFF.